The 11 T cell receptor beta chains below come from one sample, sequenced in a study of CD8 T cells in ankylosing spondylitis. MiXCR, run by TCRdb on the 5' RACE reads, gives a single entry per CDR3 protein. The table includes 250,000 or so distinct CDR3 sequences, over 8.5% detected once. Material: blood, either unsorted or a sorted T cell fraction (not recorded which). Receptors originate from a male donor with ankylosing spondylitis or in good health (not recorded which).

This clonotype was recorded at least ten times. Here the CDR3 DNA reads TGTGCCAGCAGTCTTTATGGGGATAGCTATGGCTACACCTTC. Residues: CASSLYGDSYGYTF. The V and J genes are TRBV2 and TRBJ1-2; D uncertain. Trimming shortened V by 5 bases and J by 4 bases, and 14 bases separated the two germline ends. This CDR3 region has 14 residues. Germline CDR1 is SNHLY and CDR2 is FYNNEI.

This clonotype was seen at least ten times. V gene TRBV28 combines with J gene TRBJ1-2; 9 positions match TRBD1. The ends lost 5 bases at V and 6 bases at J; junction bases unmatched: 10. Per germline, CDR1 MDHEN and CDR2 SYDVKM. The CDR3 extends over 15 amino acids. The CDR3 DNA follows: TGTGCCAGCAGTCCTAATTGGGACAGGGAGGATGGCTACACCTTC. It specifies CASSPNWDREDGYTF.

This clonotype was seen at least ten times. The CDR3 nucleotides are TGCGCCAGCAGCTTGTCTGAGACAGGGACAGATACGCAGTATTTT. Its translation is CASSLSETGTDTQYF. The chain employs TRBV5-1 and TRBJ2-3; 7 nucleotides match TRBD1. The CDR3 consists of 15 residues. Germline CDR1 is SGHRS and CDR2 is YFSETQ. The ends lost 1 base at V and 3 bases at J; junction bases unmatched: 5.

This clonotype appeared many times. V is TRBV9 and J is TRBJ2-3; the match to TRBD2 covers 8 bases. The CDR3 runs to 18 residues. Germline CDR1 reads SGDLS; CDR2 reads YYNGEE. Unmatched junction bases numbered 10, after V lost 0 bases and J lost 1 base. The CDR3 loop reads CASSVAPERAGGTDTQYF. Here the CDR3 DNA reads TGTGCCAGCAGCGTAGCCCCTGAGCGAGCGGGGGGCACAGATACGCAGTATTTT.

The sample holds many counts of this clonotype. This chain uses TRBV7-8 with TRBJ2-3, with D possibly being TRBD2 (6 bases). Germline V gene lookup returns CDR1 SGHVS and CDR2 FQNEAQ. The germline V and J ends were trimmed by 3 bases and 2 bases, with 18 bases remaining between them. The CDR3 runs 17 residues. CDR3 region: CASSFSVGGLNTDTQYF. CDR3 in DNA: TGTGCCAGCAGCTTTTCCGTTGGGGGGTTAAACACAGATACGCAGTATTTT.

The chain employs TRBV3-1 and TRBJ2-5, with D possibly TRBD1 on 5 matching bases. V was cut by 8 bases and J by 3 bases, with 16 bases left in between. The CDR3 sequence is 14 residues long. Germline CDR1 LGHDT, CDR2 YNNKEL (reference sequence). In nucleotides, the CDR3 is TGTGCCAGCGTGGGCAGGGCAGGGAAAGAGACCCAGTACTTC. It yields the protein CASVGRAGKETQYF.

This clonotype showed up many times. The chain joins TRBV6-6 to TRBJ1-1; D ambiguous. V was cut by 5 bases and J by 0 bases, with 13 bases left in between. This CDR3 comprises 15 residues. Germline assignment: CDR1 MNHNY and CDR2 SVGAGI (reference sequence). CDR3 in DNA: TGTGCCAGCAGTCCCGATGGGTTTGTGAACACTGAAGCTTTCTTT. It yields the protein CASSPDGFVNTEAFF.

This clonotype was counted at least ten times. The rearrangement joins TRBV20-1 to TRBJ2-5; D is possibly TRBD2 (6 bases). The CDR3 runs 12 residues. The V gene lost 7 bases and the J gene lost 8 bases, with 17 bases spanning the gap. CDR1 DFQATT and CDR2 SNEGSKA come from the germline V gene (reference sequence). CDR3 amino acids: CSVDVTSGTQYF. CDR3 coding DNA: TGCAGTGTAGACGTGACTAGTGGTACCCAGTACTTC.

This clonotype was seen a few times. The junction and the germline gene differ at one end; a read error may be behind it. The V gene is TRBV5-1, the J gene TRBJ2-5; possible D gene TRBD1, 5 bases. The CDR3 totals 13 residues. Germline assignment: CDR1 SGHRS and CDR2 YFSETQ. The CDR3 region has the DNA TGCGTCAGCAGAAGGGGCTCTGAAGAGACCCAGTACTTC. It translates to CVSRRGSEETQYF.

The sample holds many counts of this clonotype. V and J are TRBV5-1 and TRBJ1-6; 10 bases agree with TRBD1. Unmatched junction bases numbered 3, after V lost 7 bases and J lost 5 bases. There are 14 residues in the CDR3. Per germline, CDR1 SGHRS and CDR2 YFSETQ. For the CDR3, the DNA is TGCGCCAGCCGCGGGACAGGGGATAATTCACCCCTCCACTTT. Protein: CASRGTGDNSPLHF.

The chain uses TRBV27 and TRBJ2-3; 13 bases align to TRBD2. The trim removed 5 bases at V and 1 base at J, leaving 18 bases unmatched. CDR1 is MNHEY and CDR2 is SMNVEV in the germline V gene (reference sequence). There are 21 residues in the CDR3. CDR3 sequence reads: CASSPRSPTSGGWSGTDTQYF. The DNA for the CDR3 is TGTGCCAGCAGTCCCCGTTCCCCGACTAGCGGGGGGTGGTCGGGCACAGATACGCAGTATTTT.